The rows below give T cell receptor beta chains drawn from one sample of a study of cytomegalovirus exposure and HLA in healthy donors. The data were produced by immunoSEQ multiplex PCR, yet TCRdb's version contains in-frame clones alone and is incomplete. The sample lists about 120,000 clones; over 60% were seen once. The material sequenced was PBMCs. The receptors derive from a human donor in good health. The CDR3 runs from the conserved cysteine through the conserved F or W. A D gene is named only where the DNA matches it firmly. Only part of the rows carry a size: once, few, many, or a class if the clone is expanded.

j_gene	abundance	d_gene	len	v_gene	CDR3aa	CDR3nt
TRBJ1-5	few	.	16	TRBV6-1	CASSGLLLGSNQPQHF	TGTGCCAGCAGTGGGCTGCTCTTGGGCAGCAATCAGCCCCAGCATTTT
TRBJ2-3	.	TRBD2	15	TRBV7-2	CASSHDPGGTDTQYF	TGTGCCAGCAGCCACGACCCCGGGGGGACAGATACGCAGTATTTT
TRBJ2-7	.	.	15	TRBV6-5	CASSYDRGRVYEQYF	TGTGCCAGCAGTTACGATCGAGGGCGCGTCTACGAGCAGTACTTC
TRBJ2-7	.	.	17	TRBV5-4	CASSLAKGVGLPHEQYF	TGTGCCAGCAGCTTGGCCAAAGGAGTAGGCCTACCTCACGAGCAGTACTTC
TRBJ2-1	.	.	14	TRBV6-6	CASSWTEYYNEQFF	TGTGCCAGCAGTTGGACAGAATATTACAATGAGCAGTTCTTC
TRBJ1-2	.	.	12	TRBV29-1	CSVESTHYGYTF	TGCAGCGTTGAAAGCACCCACTATGGCTACACCTTC
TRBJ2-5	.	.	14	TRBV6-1	CASSELFRGTTQYF	TGTGCCAGCAGTGAACTCTTTAGGGGGACGACCCAGTACTTC
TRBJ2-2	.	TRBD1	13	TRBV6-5	CASTRTGTGELFF	TGTGCCAGCACCCGGACAGGGACCGGGGAGCTGTTTTTT
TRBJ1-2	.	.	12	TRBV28	CASSGFSEGYTF	TGTGCCAGCTCAGGGTTTTCGGAAGGCTACACCTTC
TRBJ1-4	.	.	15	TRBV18	CASSFSRDLGEKLFF	TGTGCCAGCTCATTTTCGCGGGATTTAGGAGAAAAACTGTTTTTT
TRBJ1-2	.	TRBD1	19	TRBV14	CASSQDSLDRAVGGYGYTF	TGTGCCAGCAGCCAAGATTCGCTGGACAGGGCGGTAGGGGGCTATGGCTACACCTTC
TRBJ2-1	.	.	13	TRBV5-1	CASTTVSYNEQFF	TGCGCCAGCACGACAGTTTCCTACAATGAGCAGTTCTTC
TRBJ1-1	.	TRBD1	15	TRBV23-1	CASSRAGGFEAEAFF	TGCGCCAGCAGTCGAGCAGGGGGCTTCGAAGCTGAAGCTTTCTTT
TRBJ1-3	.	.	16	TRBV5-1	CASSFAGQEYGNTIYF	TGCGCCAGCAGCTTCGCCGGTCAGGAATATGGAAACACCATATATTTT
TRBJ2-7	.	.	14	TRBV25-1	CASSERGPNREQYF	TGTGCCAGCAGTGAGCGGGGACCAAACAGGGAGCAGTACTTC
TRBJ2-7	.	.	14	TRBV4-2	CASSQQRTVYEQYF	TGTGCCAGCAGCCAACAAAGGACAGTCTACGAGCAGTACTTC
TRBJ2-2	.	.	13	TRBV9	CASSPQGTGELFF	TGTGCCAGCAGTCCACAGGGTACCGGGGAGCTGTTTTTT
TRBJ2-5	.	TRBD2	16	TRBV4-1	CASSQSVTSVEETQYF	TGCGCCAGCAGCCAATCAGTGACTAGCGTTGAAGAGACCCAGTACTTC
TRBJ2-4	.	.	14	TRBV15	CATSDGALTWDMYF	TGTGCCACCAGCGATGGAGCCCTGACCTGGGACATGTACTTC
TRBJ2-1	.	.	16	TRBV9	CASSVLGGTGSNEQFF	TGTGCCAGCAGCGTCTTGGGCGGGACTGGGAGCAATGAGCAGTTCTTC
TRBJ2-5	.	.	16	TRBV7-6	CASSLARASSEETQYF	TGTGCCAGCAGCTTAGCGCGGGCTAGTTCTGAAGAGACCCAGTACTTC
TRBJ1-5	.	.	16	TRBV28	CASSGPRTDYDQPQHF	TGTGCCAGCAGTGGCCCGCGGACAGATTATGATCAGCCCCAGCATTTT
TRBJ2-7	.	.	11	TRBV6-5	CASGRGYEQYF	TGTGCCAGCGGGCGGGGCTACGAGCAGTACTTC
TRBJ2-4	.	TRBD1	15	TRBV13	CASSFQGAAKNIQYF	TGTGCCAGCAGCTTCCAGGGGGCAGCCAAAAACATTCAGTACTTC
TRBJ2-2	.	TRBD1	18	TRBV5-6	CASSRLGDSYANTGELFF	TGTGCCAGCAGCCGGCTTGGGGACAGCTACGCGAACACCGGGGAGCTGTTTTTT
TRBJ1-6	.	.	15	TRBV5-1	CASSLFPSVNSPLHF	TGCGCCAGCAGCTTGTTTCCGTCTGTGAATTCACCCCTCCACTTT
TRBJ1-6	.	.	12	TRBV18	CASSPPVGILHF	TGTGCCAGCTCACCACCAGTCGGTATCCTCCACTTT
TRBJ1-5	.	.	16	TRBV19	CASSIEPGRGNQPQHF	TGTGCCAGTAGTATAGAACCGGGTCGGGGAAATCAGCCCCAGCATTTT
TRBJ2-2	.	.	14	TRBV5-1	CASSLGLLTGELFF	TGCGCCAGCAGCTTGGGACTCCTCACCGGGGAGCTGTTTTTT
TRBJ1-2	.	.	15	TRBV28	CASRRGIQPNYGYTF	TGTGCCAGCAGGCGAGGGATTCAACCTAACTATGGCTACACCTTC
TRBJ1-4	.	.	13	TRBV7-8	CASSLGAREKLFF	TGTGCCAGCAGCTTAGGGGCCAGGGAAAAACTGTTTTTT
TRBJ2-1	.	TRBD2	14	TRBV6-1	CASSVGGWDNEQFF	TGTGCCAGCAGTGTGGGAGGGTGGGACAATGAGCAGTTCTTC
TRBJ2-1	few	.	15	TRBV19	CASSIMVSSIDEQFF	TGTGCCAGTAGTATTATGGTATCGTCAATAGATGAGCAGTTCTTC
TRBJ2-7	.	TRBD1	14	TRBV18	CASSQDRDDYEQYF	TGTGCCAGCTCACAGGACAGGGATGACTACGAGCAGTACTTC
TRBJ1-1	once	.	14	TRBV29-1	CSAHRAGLNTEAFF	TGCAGCGCTCACAGGGCTGGCTTGAACACTGAAGCTTTCTTT
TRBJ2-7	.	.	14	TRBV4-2	CASSQEEEFYEQYF	TGTGCCAGCAGCCAAGAGGAGGAGTTTTACGAGCAGTACTTC
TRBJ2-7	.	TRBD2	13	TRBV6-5	CASSSSGGYEQYF	TGTGCCAGCAGTTCTAGCGGGGGGTACGAGCAGTACTTC
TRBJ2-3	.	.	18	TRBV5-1	CASSRFILITTSTDTQYF	TGCGCCAGCAGCCGTTTCATTCTGATAACTACTAGCACAGATACGCAGTATTTT
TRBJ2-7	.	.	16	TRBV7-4	CASSLENRWKSYEQYF	TGTGCCAGCAGCTTAGAGAACAGGTGGAAGAGCTACGAGCAGTACTTC
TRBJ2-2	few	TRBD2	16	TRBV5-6	CASSLLAEFYTGELFF	TGTGCCAGCAGCTTACTAGCGGAATTTTACACCGGGGAGCTGTTTTTT
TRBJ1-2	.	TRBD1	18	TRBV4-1	CASSHSMTGELVYYGYTF	TGCGCCAGCAGCCACTCAATGACAGGGGAATTGGTATACTATGGCTACACCTTC
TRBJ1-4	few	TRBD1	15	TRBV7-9	CASSPKTGPNEKLFF	TGTGCCAGCAGCCCCAAGACAGGGCCTAATGAAAAACTGTTTTTT